Presented here are 9 T cell receptor beta chains from one specimen sequenced in a study of breast tumors, draining lymph nodes, adjacent tissues. TCRdb itself ran the multiplex PCR reads through MiXCR, one entry per CDR3 protein. The table records about 200,000 distinct CDR3 sequences, under 35% of them present only once. Samples came from axillary lymph nodes draining the breast cancer. Sequences were obtained from axillary lymph node tissue. Receptor source: a female donor with breast cancer. Some clones in this sample may be carry-over from other donors' samples.

This clonotype was counted many times. V gene TRBV11-2 combines with J gene TRBJ2-5, with D maybe TRBD1 (6 bases). CDR1 and CDR2 (germline): SGHAT, FQNNGV. The length of the CDR3 is 14 residues. V lost 5 bases and J lost 5, with 15 bases in between. Here the CDR3 reads CASSRTGGAETQYF. The DNA for the CDR3 is TGTGCCAGCAGCCGGACTGGGGGCGCGGAGACCCAGTACTTC.

This chain joins TRBV10-3 and TRBJ1-5, with a weak D call TRBD1 (5 bases). Trimming shortened V by 6 bases and J by 7 bases, and 10 bases separated the two germline ends. This CDR3 is built from 12 residues. Per germline, CDR1 ENHRY and CDR2 SYGVKD. The CDR3 nucleotides read TGTGCCATCAGGTGGGACGGGCAGCCCCAGCATTTT. Protein: CAIRWDGQPQHF.

The chain uses TRBV6-6 and TRBJ2-3, with 11 bases that match TRBD2. Germline V gene sequence: CDR1 MNHNY, CDR2 SVGAGI (reference sequence). The CDR3 spans 17 residues. V shed 7 bases and J 5 bases; nucleotides not matched to a gene: 14. The CDR3 protein is CASTQGRTSGSVDTQYF. The CDR3 DNA is TGTGCCAGCACCCAAGGCCGGACTAGCGGGTCGGTAGATACGCAGTATTTT.

This chain links TRBV20-1 with TRBJ2-3; 10 nucleotides agree with TRBD2. The CDR3 is 11 amino acids. Germline CDR1 and CDR2: DFQATT and SNEGSKA (reference sequence). With 3 bases clipped from V and 14 bases from J, the junction kept 5 bases outside the gene matches. CDR3 region: CSARGAGGMYF. The CDR3 region has the DNA TGCAGTGCTAGGGGAGCGGGGGGGATGTATTTT.

J is TRBJ2-5 and V is TRBV7-3, with TRBD2 matching over 7 bases. J lost 7 bases, V lost 5 bases, and 10 bases had no gene match. CDR1 is SGHTA and CDR2 is FQGTGA in the germline V gene. The CDR3 loop spans 14 amino acids. DNA for the CDR3: TGTGCCAGCAGCCCGGGACTATCGGGGGGGACCCAGTACTTC. It yields the protein CASSPGLSGGTQYF.

This clonotype was recorded at least ten times. The chain couples TRBV20-1 to TRBJ2-1, with TRBD1 as a possible D gene (5 bases). CDR1 is DFQATT, CDR2 SNEGSKA, per germline (reference sequence). V dropped 3 bases and J dropped 6 bases, with 9 bases sitting between them. The CDR3 is made up of 12 amino acids. CDR3 nucleotide sequence: TGCAGTGCTAGGCCCGACAGCAATGAGCAGTTCTTC. Residues: CSARPDSNEQFF.

This clonotype came up many times. The chain's CDR3 is CASRHRDSYNSPLHF. The CDR3 bases are TGTGCCAGCAGACACAGGGACAGTTATAATTCACCCCTCCACTTT. This chain links TRBV7-2 with TRBJ1-6, with 7 bases lining up with TRBD1. There are 15 residues in the CDR3. V lost 6 bases, J lost 4 bases, and 6 bases stayed unmatched. CDR1 SGHTA and CDR2 FQGNSA come from the germline V gene. The full variable domain, its missing parts supplied by reference TRBV7-2 and TRBJ1-6, is GAGVSQSPSNKVTEKGKDVELRCDPISGHTALYWYRQSLGQGLEFLIYFQGNSAPDKSGLPSDRFSAERTGGSVSTLTIQRTQQEDSAVYLCASRHRDSYNSPLHFGNGTRLTVT.

CDR3 in DNA: TGTGCCACCAGCAGAGTCGACAGTCGGGGTAACTATGGCTACACCTTC. It is translated as CATSRVDSRGNYGYTF. The chain joins TRBV15 to TRBJ1-2; weak D call: TRBD1 (5 bases). V lost 1 base to trimming and J lost 1 base, with 13 bases between them. This CDR3 is built from 16 residues. CDR1 is LNHNV, CDR2 YYDKDF, per germline (reference sequence). Using reference TRBV15 and TRBJ1-2 for the parts outside the CDR3, the full variable domain is DAMVIQNPRYQVTQFGKPVTLSCSQTLNHNVMYWYQQKSSQAPKLLFHYYDKDFNNEADTPDNFQSRRPNTSFCFLDIRSPGLGDTAMYLCATSRVDSRGNYGYTFGSGTRLTVV.

The V gene is TRBV6-5, the J gene TRBJ1-6; 7 nucleotides align to TRBD1. CDR3 length: 16 residues. The germline CDR1 and CDR2 sequences are MNHEY and SVGAGI. V was clipped by 5 bases and J by 2 bases; unmatched bases: 6. For the CDR3, the DNA is TGTGCCAGCAGTCATAAGGGGGCGGCCTATAATTCACCCCTCCACTTT. Translated, it gives CASSHKGAAYNSPLHF.